The 28 T cell receptor beta chains reported below all come from one sample, sequenced in a study of T cell repertoires in cytomegalovirus infection. A single record per CDR3 protein comes from TCRdb applying MiXCR to the reads. There are about 680,000 distinct CDR3 sequences in the sample; 20% to 25% occur only once, and roughly 8% lies in the top ten. The material sequenced was CD8+ T cells from PBMCs. The receptor set was obtained from a human donor in good health (CMV status not recorded). Some clones in this sample may be carry-over from other donors' samples.

Regarding this clonotype: A read error is possible here, since a much larger clone lies one base away. The rearrangement uses TRBV6-6 and TRBJ1-5; D is ambiguous. Germline V gene sequence: CDR1 MNHNY, CDR2 SVGAGI (reference sequence). The CDR3 covers 15 residues. Written as DNA, the CDR3 is TGTACCAGCAGCCCCGGGGAACTTAGCAATCAGCCCCAGCATTTT. Encoded protein: CTSSPGELSNQPQHF.

This clonotype was seen more than once but under ten times. The chain has TRBV5-1 and TRBJ1-2; 12 bases match TRBD1. This CDR3 contains 16 residues. V lost 4 bases to trimming and J lost 8 bases; unmatched junction nucleotides: 12. Germline V lookup: CDR1 SGHRS, CDR2 YFSETQ. The CDR3 DNA reads as TGCGCCAGCAGCACCGGGACAGGGGGCCTCAGGGACGGCTACACCTTC. Its protein is CASSTGTGGLRDGYTF.

The J gene is TRBJ1-1, the V gene TRBV15, with 9 bases matching TRBD1. Germline assignment: CDR1 LNHNV and CDR2 YYDKDF (reference sequence). The CDR3 is 14 amino acids. V lost 3 bases, J lost 8 bases, and 7 bases stayed unmatched. The CDR3 loop reads CATSRYRGRVEAFF. In DNA form, the CDR3 reads TGTGCCACCAGCAGGTACAGGGGGCGAGTAGAAGCTTTCTTT.

V usage is TRBV2 and J usage is TRBJ1-2; no reliable D call. Trimming shortened V by 7 bases and J by 4 bases, and 10 bases separated the two germline ends. Germline CDR1 and CDR2: SNHLY and FYNNEI. The CDR3 is made up of 12 amino acids. The CDR3 bases are TGTGCCAGCAATGACCGTGTCTATGGCTACACCTTC. Translated, it gives CASNDRVYGYTF.

The CDR3 spells CSAHTGTGDSGQQFF. The CDR3 bases are TGCAGTGCTCACACCGGGACAGGGGACTCCGGTCAGCAGTTCTTC. The chain couples TRBV20-1 to TRBJ2-1; 10 positions agree with TRBD1. The germline V gene has CDR1 DFQATT and CDR2 SNEGSKA (reference sequence). The CDR3 length is 15 residues. V lost 5 bases and J lost 11; bases outside the gene matches: 15.

The rearrangement uses TRBV18 and TRBJ1-1, with D uncertain. Germline V gene data show CDR1 as KGHSH and CDR2 as LQKENI. The CDR3 runs 12 residues. With 5 bases removed from V and 8 bases from J, the gap between germline ends came to 12 bases. The CDR3 DNA sequence: TGTGCCAGCTCAATTGGCGGGGAGGAAGCTTTCTTT. Amino acids: CASSIGGEEAFF.

The sample holds many counts of this clonotype. This chain uses TRBV27 with TRBJ2-2; D remains unclear. V was pared by 2 bases and J by 9 bases, with 13 bases between. The germline gives CDR1 MNHEY, CDR2 SMNVEV (reference sequence). The CDR3 has 14 residues. CDR3 sequence (DNA): TGTGCCAGCAGTTTAAATAGCCGTCTGTGGGAGCTGTTTTTT. Residues: CASSLNSRLWELFF.

This clonotype was seen more than once but under ten times. The chain links TRBV27 to TRBJ1-2, with 9 bases lining up with TRBD1. After removal of 5 bases from V and 1 base from J, the junction contained 8 bases not matched to a gene. CDR1 is MNHEY and CDR2 is SMNVEV in the germline V gene (reference sequence). The CDR3 has 16 amino acids. In DNA form, the CDR3 reads TGTGCCAGCAGTCTCGGGACAGGGCCTTTTAACTATGGCTACACCTTC. Translation: CASSLGTGPFNYGYTF.

There are many counts of this clonotype. V usage is TRBV7-9 and J usage is TRBJ1-5; tentative D call: TRBD1 (5 bases). The V gene's germline CDR1 is SEHNR and CDR2 FQNEAQ (reference sequence). Deletions cut 4 bases from V and 15 bases from J, with 13 bases between. CDR3 length: 11 residues. The CDR3 DNA sequence: TGTGCCAGCAGCTCTAGGGGTTGGATGCATTTT. It codes for CASSSRGWMHF.

This clonotype was observed a handful of times. The J gene is TRBJ2-1, the V gene TRBV20-1; unclear D gene. Trimming stripped 7 bases from V and 15 bases from J, with 10 bases between. Per the germline V gene, CDR1 is DFQATT and CDR2 is SNEGSKA (reference sequence). This CDR3 comprises 8 residues. The CDR3 bases are TGCAGTGTTCCTACCAGGTTCTTC. It codes for CSVPTRFF.

This clonotype was counted ten times or more. This chain uses TRBV7-9 with TRBJ2-1; perhaps TRBD1 as D (5 bases). The CDR3 has 12 residues. The V end lost 3 bases, the J end lost 8 bases, and 8 bases lay between the germline ends. CDR1 and CDR2 (germline): SEHNR, FQNEAQ (reference sequence). The CDR3 DNA is TGTGCCAGCAGCTTCAGGGCGGATGAGCAGTTCTTC. This encodes CASSFRADEQFF.

This chain connects TRBV19 to TRBJ1-1; D is ambiguous. The ends were cut back, 0 bases at V and 0 bases at J, with 5 bases in the middle. The CDR3 runs to 14 residues. Germline V gives CDR1 LNHDA, CDR2 SQIVND (reference sequence). The chain's CDR3 is CASSIEGVNTEAFF. DNA for the CDR3: TGTGCCAGTAGTATAGAAGGCGTGAACACTGAAGCTTTCTTT.

The chain links TRBV29-1 to TRBJ1-2, with D unclear. Trimming took off 4 bases at V and 5 bases at J, with 26 bases between the two ends. Germline V gene lookup returns CDR1 SQVTM and CDR2 ANQGSEA. The CDR3 totals 17 residues. This CDR3 reads CSVVLPTPDLTGYGYTF. The CDR3 DNA sequence: TGCAGCGTTGTTCTTCCGACTCCGGACCTGACCGGGTATGGCTACACCTTC. Looking up the rest from reference TRBV29-1 and TRBJ1-2 gives the full variable domain: SAVISQKPSRDICQRGTSLTIQCQVDSQVTMMFWYRQQPGQSLTLIATANQGSEATYESGFVIDKFPISRPNLTFSTLTVSNMSPEDSSIYLCSVVLPTPDLTGYGYTFGSGTRLTVV.

V gene TRBV28 combines with J gene TRBJ2-7; TRBD1 might be the D (6 bases). Germline V gives CDR1 MDHEN, CDR2 SYDVKM. V was trimmed by 3 bases and J by 2 bases, leaving 14 bases between them. The CDR3 runs to 15 residues. This CDR3 reads CASSLAGAPTYEQYV. The CDR3 DNA sequence: TGTGCCAGCAGTTTGGCAGGGGCGCCGACCTACGAGCAGTACGTC.

This clonotype was counted a few times. The rearrangement links TRBV28 to TRBJ1-1; TRBD1 is a possible D gene (6 bases). Trimming cost V 10 bases and J 1 base, with 16 bases left between them. CDR1 and CDR2 from the germline V gene are MDHEN and SYDVKM. The CDR3 contains 14 residues. CDR3 sequence (DNA): TGTGCCAACAGGCCGGGACACAAGAACACTGAAGCTTTCTTT. This codes for CANRPGHKNTEAFF.

This chain's CDR3 is CASSFDFDRGRSYNEQFF. The CDR3 DNA follows: TGTGCCAGCAGTTTCGACTTTGACAGGGGACGGAGTTACAATGAGCAGTTCTTC. The gene calls are TRBV27 and TRBJ2-1; 8 bases map to TRBD1. Trimming cost V 3 bases and J 4 bases; bases outside gene matches: 14. CDR3 length: 18 residues. Germline CDR1 and CDR2: MNHEY and SMNVEV (reference sequence).

CDR3 bases: TGCAGCGTTGAAGGGCTGGGGGGTCGCTCCTACGAGCAGTACTTC. This gives the protein CSVEGLGGRSYEQYF. The chain carries TRBV29-1 and TRBJ2-7; D might be TRBD2 (6 bases). CDR1 is SQVTM, CDR2 ANQGSEA, per germline. There are 15 residues in the CDR3. Trimming shortened V by 1 base and J by 0 bases, and 13 bases separated the two germline ends.

The chain is built from TRBV6-2 or TRBV6-3 and TRBJ1-1, with D hard to call. Trimming pared 10 bases from V and 4 bases from J, leaving 16 bases between. This CDR3 spans 13 amino acids. The germline gives CDR1 MNHEY, CDR2 SVGEGT. CDR3 nucleotide sequence: TGTGCCACAGCTAGACGGAGGGTCACTGAAGCTTTCTTT. Residues: CATARRRVTEAFF.

This clonotype showed up many times. The chain employs TRBV7-2 and TRBJ2-7; the D is unclear. Trimming left V 4 bases short and J 2 bases short, with 12 bases between. CDR3 size: 14 residues. Looked up from germline, CDR1 is SGHTA and CDR2 is FQGNSA. CDR3 in DNA: TGTGCCAGCAGCTACCAACCCGACACCTACGAGCAGTACTTC. Protein: CASSYQPDTYEQYF.

This clonotype appeared many times. The V gene is TRBV7-2, the J gene TRBJ1-5, with 7 bases lining up with TRBD1. This CDR3 is 14 amino acids long. The germline V gene encodes CDR1 SGHTA and CDR2 FQGNSA. J lost 7 bases, V lost 5 bases, and 8 bases had no gene match. The CDR3 is CASSTAGGGQPQHF. The CDR3 nucleotides read TGTGCCAGCAGCACCGCAGGGGGAGGACAGCCCCAGCATTTT.

Regarding this clonotype: A read error may explain this, as a much larger clone is one base away. The J gene is TRBJ1-5, the V gene TRBV12-3 or TRBV12-4; D possibly corresponds to TRBD1 (5 bases). V was shortened by 2 bases and J by 6 bases, with 17 bases between the two germline ends. There are 16 residues in the CDR3. CDR3 sequence reads: CASSLNLGGRGQPQHF. CDR3 nucleotide sequence: TGTGCCAGCAGTTTAAATCTCGGGGGAAGAGGTCAGCCCCAGCATTTT.

This clonotype was seen only a few times. The chain links TRBV28 to TRBJ2-3, with a weak D call TRBD1 (6 bases). V shed 3 bases and J shed 0 bases, with 10 bases lying between them. Germline V lookup: CDR1 MDHEN, CDR2 SYDVKM. The CDR3 is 15 residues long. This CDR3 is CASSLRGQSTDTQYF. The CDR3 nucleotides read TGTGCCAGCAGTTTGAGAGGACAGAGCACAGATACGCAGTATTTT.

The chain links TRBV11-2 to TRBJ2-7, with TRBD2 as a possible D gene (6 bases). Trimming took off 5 bases at V and 3 bases at J, with 11 bases between the two ends. The CDR3 consists of 13 residues. In germline, CDR1 is SGHAT, CDR2 FQNNGV. The CDR3 region is CASSPRRGYEQYF. The CDR3, as DNA: TGTGCCAGCAGCCCCCGGAGGGGCTACGAGCAGTACTTC.

This clonotype appeared a few times. The rearrangement joins TRBV24-1 to TRBJ1-1; TRBD1 aligns across 7 bases. J was trimmed by 4 bases and V by 6 bases; bases with no gene match: 4. This CDR3 comprises 13 residues. Germline lookup yields CDR1 KGHDR and CDR2 SFDVKD. The CDR3 here is CATSNRGGTEAFF. In nucleotides, the CDR3 is TGTGCCACCAGTAACAGGGGAGGCACTGAAGCTTTCTTT.

This clonotype was observed a few times. The chain combines TRBV7-9 with TRBJ1-2, with D unclear. The ends were cut back, 1 base at V and 6 bases at J, with 15 bases in the middle. The CDR3 has 15 residues. CDR1 and CDR2 (germline): SEHNR, FQNEAQ (reference sequence). CDR3 residues: CASSLGLDLSHGYTF. In DNA, the CDR3 is TGTGCCAGCAGCTTAGGATTGGACCTTTCCCATGGCTACACCTTC.

This clonotype has only a few counts. The chain uses TRBV6-2 or TRBV6-3 and TRBJ2-1; 7 bases map to TRBD2. The junction had 4 bases not matched to a gene; V was cut back by 4 bases and J by 1 base. The germline CDR1 and CDR2 sequences are MNHEY and SVGEGT. The CDR3 length is 15 residues. In DNA, the CDR3 is TGTGCCAGCAGTTTAAATAGCGGGTCCTACAATGAGCAGTTCTTC. Its translation is CASSLNSGSYNEQFF.

The table lists this clonotype with many counts. V is TRBV24-1 and J is TRBJ2-1, with D perhaps TRBD1 or TRBD2 (6 bases each). CDR1 is KGHDR, CDR2 SFDVKD, per germline. The CDR3 spans 14 residues. Trimming took off 2 bases at V and 5 bases at J, with 9 bases between the two ends. The DNA for the CDR3 is TGTGCCACCAGTGATTCCGGGGGCCACAATGAGCAGTTCTTC. It specifies CATSDSGGHNEQFF.

This clonotype has at least ten counts. The chain recombines TRBV7-2 with TRBJ2-4; no definite D call. This CDR3 spans 15 amino acids. V was clipped by 1 base and J by 4 bases, with 11 bases between them. CDR1 is SGHTA, CDR2 FQGNSA, per germline. DNA of the CDR3: TGTGCCAGCAGCTTAGATGGGGATCCGAAAAACATTCAGTACTTC. Amino acids: CASSLDGDPKNIQYF.